A single sample gave rise to the 30 T cell receptor beta chains below, sequenced in a study of T cell responses to AZD1222 COVID-19 vaccine. Profiled with immunoSEQ multiplex PCR; TCRdb holds only in-frame clones, not every one. The sample contains 150,000 to 160,000 clones, less than 95% of which appear only once. Material: peripheral blood, obtained on day 0 of AZD1222 vaccination. These receptors were collected from an adult in good health.

The gene calls are TRBV24-1 and TRBJ2-1; 11 nucleotides agree with TRBD2. Looked up from germline, CDR1 is KGHDR and CDR2 is SFDVKD. The ends lost 2 bases at V and 9 bases at J; junction bases unmatched: 5. CDR3 length equals 15 residues. The chain's CDR3 is CATSDSGTSGGEQFF. Here the CDR3 DNA reads TGTGCCACCAGTGATTCAGGGACTAGCGGTGGTGAGCAGTTCTTC.

Here the CDR3 reads CASSLILGQGNTGELFF. DNA of the CDR3: TGTGCCAGCAGCTTAATCCTAGGACAGGGGAACACCGGGGAGCTGTTTTTT. This sequence joins TRBV7-2 and TRBJ2-2, with 8 bases fitting TRBD1. The length of the CDR3 is 17 residues. Germline trimming cut 2 bases from V and 1 base from J; bases unmatched to any gene: 6. Germline CDR1 and CDR2: SGHTA and FQGNSA.

The rearrangement links TRBV6-1 to TRBJ1-2; unclear D gene. The germline V and J ends were trimmed by 2 bases and 10 bases, with 8 bases remaining between them. The CDR3 runs to 11 residues. The V gene's germline CDR1 is MNHNS and CDR2 SASEGT. The CDR3 bases are TGTGCCAGCAGTGAAAGCCACTTCTACACCTTC. This sequence encodes CASSESHFYTF.

This clone was observed a single time. It may be a read error: a sequence one base away is much more abundant. The chain carries TRBV7-9 and TRBJ1-1; no definite D call. Looked up from germline, CDR1 is SEHNR and CDR2 is FQNEAQ (reference sequence). CDR3 length equals 11 residues. V was pared by 5 bases and J by 0 bases, with 1 base between. This CDR3 reads CASSMNTEAFF. Written as DNA, the CDR3 is TGTGCCAGCAGCATGAACACTGAAGCTTTCTTT.

The CDR3 nucleotides read TGTGCCACCAGTGATCGGGACAGCCGCTTTTTCACCGGGGAGCTGTTTTTT. Amino acid sequence: CATSDRDSRFFTGELFF. The chain has TRBV24-1 and TRBJ2-2, with TRBD1 matching 7 bases. CDR1 KGHDR and CDR2 SFDVKD come from the germline V gene. V dropped 3 bases and J dropped 4; count of bases not matched to a gene: 10. There are 17 residues in the CDR3.

The gene calls are TRBV7-9 and TRBJ2-3; TRBD2 matches 9 bases. V lost 5 bases and J lost 4; bases outside the gene matches: 4. The CDR3 sequence is 14 residues long. Per germline, CDR1 SEHNR and CDR2 FQNEAQ (reference sequence). The CDR3, as DNA: TGTGCCAGCAGCCCCGGGACTAGCTCAGATACGCAGTATTTT. Protein: CASSPGTSSDTQYF.

The chain carries TRBV6-5 and TRBJ2-1, with TRBD2 matching over 9 bases. This CDR3 region has 15 residues. Germline V gives CDR1 MNHEY, CDR2 SVGAGI. Trimming at V came to 6 bases and at J to 3 bases, leaving 6 bases not matched to a gene. The chain's CDR3 is CASSLRSGGYNEQFF. DNA of the CDR3: TGTGCCAGCAGCCTCCGTAGCGGGGGCTACAATGAGCAGTTCTTC.

The gene calls are TRBV5-6 and TRBJ1-3, with D uncertain. This CDR3 has 14 residues. Trimming removed 3 bases from V and 2 bases from J, with 9 bases in between. CDR1 is SGHDT, CDR2 YYEEEE, per germline. The CDR3 protein is CASSWWETGNTIYF. CDR3 nucleotide sequence: TGTGCCAGCAGCTGGTGGGAAACTGGAAACACCATATATTTT.

This clone was seen once. The chain carries TRBV4-3 and TRBJ1-2, with no clear D. V lost 0 bases, J lost 8 bases, and 13 bases lay in between. The CDR3 runs 14 residues. Germline V gene sequence: CDR1 LGHNA, CDR2 YSLEER. The CDR3 protein is CASSQDLRVYGYTF. In nucleotides, the CDR3 is TGCGCCAGCAGCCAAGATCTTAGAGTGTACGGCTACACCTTC.

This sequence joins TRBV6-2 or TRBV6-3 and TRBJ1-2; D remains unclear. Germline lookup yields CDR1 MNHEY and CDR2 SVGEGT. The CDR3 contains 13 residues. Trimming took off 5 bases at V and 2 bases at J, with 9 bases between the two ends. The chain's CDR3 is CASSLTKNYGYTF. The CDR3 DNA reads TGTGCCAGCAGTCTCACTAAGAACTATGGCTACACCTTC.

The chain carries TRBV5-5 and TRBJ1-5; no firm D call. CDR3 size: 15 residues. Deletions cut 0 bases from V and 2 bases from J, with 9 bases between. CDR1 is SGHKS, CDR2 YYEKEE, per germline (reference sequence). CDR3 nucleotides: TGTGCCAGCAGCTTGGGAGGGAAGGGCAATCAGCCCCAGCATTTT. Translating it yields CASSLGGKGNQPQHF.

The chain is built from TRBV3-1 (or the pseudogene TRBV3-2) and TRBJ2-2, with TRBD1 matching over 9 bases. The germline gives CDR1 LGHDT, CDR2 YNNKEL (reference sequence). V was clipped by 2 bases and J by 4 bases; unmatched bases: 5. CDR3 length: 16 residues. The CDR3, as DNA: TGTGCCAGCAGCCAAAGGACAGGGGCGAGCACCGGGGAGCTGTTTTTT. Amino acid sequence: CASSQRTGASTGELFF.

This sequence joins TRBV15 and TRBJ2-1; 9 bases fit TRBD1. The CDR3 loop spans 17 amino acids. Germline V gene lookup returns CDR1 LNHNV and CDR2 YYDKDF (reference sequence). J gave up 6 bases and V 0 bases, and 9 bases lay outside the gene matches. CDR3 in DNA: TGTGCCACCAGCAGAGATCGAGGACAGGGGATTAGCAATGAGCAGTTCTTC. Translating gives CATSRDRGQGISNEQFF.

The chain links TRBV11-3 to TRBJ2-2; 11 bases are shared with TRBD1. The V gene's germline CDR1 is SGHNT and CDR2 YENEEA. CDR3 size: 15 residues. With 3 bases clipped from V and 7 bases from J, the junction kept 4 bases outside the gene matches. CDR3 protein: CASSFGQGASGELFF. The CDR3 bases are TGTGCCAGCAGCTTCGGACAGGGGGCCAGCGGGGAGCTGTTTTTT. Full variable domain (remainder filled in from reference TRBV11-3 and TRBJ2-2): EAGVVQSPRYKIIEKKQPVAFWCNPISGHNTLYWYLQNLGQGPELLIRYENEEAVDDSQLPKDRFSAERLKGVDSTLKIQPAELGDSAVYLCASSFGQGASGELFFGEGSRLTVL.

The table lists this clone with a count of one. V is TRBV5-1 and J is TRBJ2-1; no clear D gene. Trimming shortened V by 2 bases and J by 6 bases, and 12 bases separated the two germline ends. The CDR3 covers 14 residues. Germline CDR1 SGHRS, CDR2 YFSETQ. The CDR3 spells CASSFNPGANEQFF. In DNA, the CDR3 is TGCGCCAGCAGCTTTAATCCAGGCGCCAATGAGCAGTTCTTC.

This sequence joins TRBV11-2 and TRBJ2-3; TRBD1 aligns across 7 bases. The germline V gene has CDR1 SGHAT and CDR2 FQNNGV. CDR3 length: 15 amino acids. V was clipped by 2 bases and J by 1 base; unmatched bases: 3. CDR3 amino acids: CASSLRQGGTDTQYF. The DNA of the CDR3 is TGTGCCAGCAGCTTAAGGCAGGGGGGCACAGATACGCAGTATTTT. The complete variable domain, with remaining parts taken from reference TRBV11-2 and TRBJ2-3, reads EAGVAQSPRYKIIEKRQSVAFWCNPISGHATLYWYQQILGQGPKLLIQFQNNGVVDDSQLPKDRFSAERLKGVDSTLKIQPAKLEDSAVYLCASSLRQGGTDTQYFGPGTRLTVL.

This chain uses TRBV28 with TRBJ1-5; weak D call: TRBD1 (5 bases). Germline CDR1 MDHEN, CDR2 SYDVKM. The ends were cut back, 4 bases at V and 5 bases at J, with 15 bases in the middle. This CDR3 region has 15 residues. CDR3 sequence (DNA): TGTGCCAGCAGTTCCCGGGAGGGGCTCTATCAGCCCCAGCATTTT. It codes for CASSSREGLYQPQHF.

The chain is built from TRBV27 and TRBJ1-5; D is perhaps TRBD1 (5 bases). V lost 5 bases and J 6 bases, leaving 26 bases between the germline ends. CDR1 MNHEY and CDR2 SMNVEV come from the germline V gene (reference sequence). The CDR3 runs to 18 residues. CDR3 DNA sequence: TGTGCCAGCAGTGTCAGAGGACGTGCAAGTGGGGCGATTCAGCCCCAGCATTTT. It encodes CASSVRGRASGAIQPQHF.

The table lists this clone with a few counts. The chain couples TRBV20-1 to TRBJ1-2; the match to TRBD1 covers 7 bases. With 3 bases clipped from V and 3 bases from J, the junction kept 13 bases outside the gene matches. CDR1 DFQATT and CDR2 SNEGSKA come from the germline V gene (reference sequence). CDR3 size: 16 residues. The CDR3: CSASHRGGGGDYGYTF. The CDR3, as DNA: TGCAGTGCTAGTCACAGGGGCGGAGGCGGGGACTATGGCTACACCTTC.

V gene TRBV6-2 or TRBV6-3 combines with J gene TRBJ2-3; perhaps TRBD1 as D (6 bases). Germline CDR1 reads MNHEY; CDR2 reads SVGEGT. Trimming removed 5 bases from V and 5 bases from J, with 17 bases in between. The CDR3 loop spans 15 amino acids. The CDR3 sequence: CASSPAGVAGDTQYF. The CDR3 region has the DNA TGTGCCAGCAGTCCCGCAGGGGTCGCGGGAGATACGCAGTATTTT.

The chain uses TRBV2 and TRBJ1-6; D perhaps matches TRBD1 (6 bases). Germline V gene data show CDR1 as SNHLY and CDR2 as FYNNEI. The CDR3 is made up of 15 amino acids. Trimming left V 4 bases short and J 10 bases short, with 17 bases between. The CDR3 DNA reads TGTGCCAGCAGTGCCCTTGGAACAGGGAGGTCACCCCTCCACTTT. Translating it yields CASSALGTGRSPLHF.

The chain combines TRBV3-1 (or the pseudogene TRBV3-2) with TRBJ2-1; 8 nucleotides line up with TRBD2. This CDR3 comprises 13 residues. V shed 3 bases and J 15 bases; nucleotides not matched to a gene: 10. Germline-derived CDR1 and CDR2 are LGHDT and YNNKEL (reference sequence). CDR3 coding DNA: TGTGCCAGCAGCCACAACTCCGGGACTAGGTCGTTCTTC. This codes for CASSHNSGTRSFF.

Only one count was recorded for this clone. The chain uses TRBV27 and TRBJ2-1; maybe TRBD1 (5 bases). Germline lookup yields CDR1 MNHEY and CDR2 SMNVEV (reference sequence). This CDR3 comprises 11 residues. V lost 6 bases and J lost 6, with 6 bases in between. CDR3 in amino acids: CASSTGNEQFF. CDR3 sequence (DNA): TGTGCCAGCAGCACAGGCAATGAGCAGTTCTTC.

The chain uses TRBV6-5 and TRBJ1-1; D may be TRBD1 (5 bases). The CDR3 is made up of 13 amino acids. V lost 7 bases and J 3 bases, leaving 12 bases between the germline ends. Germline CDR1 is MNHEY and CDR2 is SVGAGI. The CDR3 nucleotides are TGTGCCAGCACCCAGTGGGGGGACACTGAAGCTTTCTTT. It encodes CASTQWGDTEAFF.

The genes are TRBV4-1 and TRBJ1-4; D might be TRBD1 (5 bases). From germline, CDR1 is MGHRA and CDR2 YSYEKL. CDR3 length equals 15 residues. Trimming cost V 3 bases and J 0 bases, with 8 bases left between them. CDR3 nucleotides: TGCGCCAGCAGCCATTCACAGGCAACTAATGAAAAACTGTTTTTT. Its protein is CASSHSQATNEKLFF.

The rearrangement joins TRBV24-1 to TRBJ2-7; tentative D call: TRBD1 (6 bases). Between the trimmed V and J ends, which lost 5 bases and 6 bases, there was a span of 13 bases. The germline V gene has CDR1 KGHDR and CDR2 SFDVKD. CDR3 size: 13 residues. The CDR3 DNA follows: TGTGCCACCAGTGCATTTTCAGGGGCCGAGCAGTACTTC. It is translated as CATSAFSGAEQYF.

The genes are TRBV29-1 and TRBJ2-3, with 9 bases identical to TRBD1. After removal of 4 bases from V and 5 bases from J, the junction contained 7 bases not matched to a gene. The CDR3 loop spans 14 amino acids. Germline loops: CDR1 SQVTM, CDR2 ANQGSEA. Here the CDR3 DNA reads TGCAGCGTTGGAAGGGACAGGGTTGGAGATACGCAGTATTTT. Its protein product is CSVGRDRVGDTQYF.

V is TRBV27 and J is TRBJ2-5; TRBD1 agrees at 7 bases. V dropped 4 bases and J dropped 9; count of bases not matched to a gene: 11. The CDR3 runs 14 residues. Germline V CDR1 and CDR2: MNHEY, SMNVEV (reference sequence). The CDR3 sequence: CASSSDLDRTAQYF. In DNA, the CDR3 is TGTGCCAGCAGTTCCGACTTGGACAGGACGGCCCAGTACTTC.

The chain is built from TRBV6-6 and TRBJ1-1; TRBD1 matches 9 bases. The V gene's germline CDR1 is MNHNY and CDR2 SVGAGI (reference sequence). After removal of 5 bases from V and 0 bases from J, the junction contained 13 bases not matched to a gene. This CDR3 is 18 amino acids long. CDR3 coding DNA: TGTGCCAGCAGTCCGGGGACAGGGATGAGGGGTCTGAACACTGAAGCTTTCTTT. Protein: CASSPGTGMRGLNTEAFF.

The J gene is TRBJ1-5, the V gene TRBV7-2; D is unclear. V was shortened by 2 bases and J by 7 bases, with 12 bases between the two germline ends. There are 14 residues in the CDR3. The germline CDR1 and CDR2 sequences are SGHTA and FQGNSA. Here the CDR3 reads CASSLNRAGQPQHF. CDR3 coding DNA: TGTGCCAGCAGCTTAAATCGGGCGGGGCAGCCCCAGCATTTT. Drawing the rest from reference TRBV7-2 and TRBJ1-5, the complete variable domain is GAGVSQSPSNKVTEKGKDVELRCDPISGHTALYWYRQSLGQGLEFLIYFQGNSAPDKSGLPSDRFSAERTGGSVSTLTIQRTQQEDSAVYLCASSLNRAGQPQHFGDGTRLSIL.